The present T cell receptor beta chain was sequenced within a study of cytomegalovirus exposure and HLA in healthy donors (dated by TCRdb to about 2017). Context from the whole study: In an earlier analysis of some 550 of the donors, 276 Gb of sequence data and 117 million unique TCR beta sequences from some 170 million T cells were reported. An early release covering 550 to 650 HLA-typed donors comprised approximately 290 gigabases of sequencing data and around 80 million unique TCR sequences. Among the roughly 390 genotyped donors, approximately 81% belonged to the genetic ancestry cluster associated with self-reported Caucasian donors. The study was designed to test whether signatures of past pathogen exposure could be identified by cataloging public T cell receptors. The T cell repertoires of 666 subjects were profiled by immunosequencing and related to cytomegalovirus serostatus. A separate validation cohort of roughly 120 different subjects was used in addition to the approximately 640-subject first cohort. High-throughput TCR immunosequencing, statistical association of individual TCRs with disease status, and machine learning were combined to predict cytomegalovirus infection status. To study patterns of TCR occurrence, a later analysis re-analyzed previously published TCR beta repertoires from around 660 donors and added high-resolution HLA genotyping. The later analysis used no new phenotypic data to find candidate immune exposures, relying instead on TCR beta sequences and their occurrence across donors. To decide whether each TCR beta V gene segment behaved as functional or pseudogenic, an earlier analysis of some 600 of the donors relied on high-throughput TCR beta sequencing. Alongside the repertoire data, information on donor age, sex, ethnicity and CMV serostatus was compiled. A later genetic analysis took genome-wide SNP genotypes for about 60% of the roughly 670 donors and used that subset as a discovery cohort. All discovery cohort repertoires had been generated using a single sequencing platform. HLA typing covered class I and class II loci at four-digit resolution. The number of typed donors differed by locus: roughly 629-640 for A, B, C, DRB1 and DQB1; some 540 for DQA1; 606 for DPA1; and around 450 for DPB1. Four to six DR-DQ haplotypes were handled as single units for association and clustering, since linkage in the cohort was strong. Across some 400 genotyped donors of the cohort, an average of roughly 200,000 unique TCR beta nucleotide sequences per donor were sequenced, and roughly a sixth of those sequences were non-productive. Beyond this particular receptor, the publication reports: In a later analysis, the rate of TCR association differed among HLA loci, with DRB1 alleles having the most associated TCRs and HLA-C alleles having the fewest. A total of about 150 TCR beta chains were listed by the study as associated with cytomegalovirus. According to a later analysis, parvovirus B19, influenza, CMV and Epstein-Barr virus appeared linked to several top co-occurrence clusters. When HLA alleles, especially DR and DQ, strongly co-occurred, attributing TCR associations to individual alleles was difficult. A further reported finding was that TCR beta sequences accurately predicted the HLA-A and HLA-B alleles for most subjects in the first cohort. In this cohort, only TCR beta chains were sequenced, and detectable features were limited by the absence of alpha or paired-chain data. The sequencing pipeline was judged likely to have produced a cluster of highly shared sequence variants as a technical artifact. Roughly uniform sequencing depth across donors was assumed in presence/absence analyses, although this assumption may not hold. In a later analysis, 16,951 TCR beta sequences were associated with specific HLA alleles at a false discovery rate of 0.05. A later genetic analysis associated a missense DCLRE1C variant with V-gene and J-gene trimming of TCR beta chains, and an independent cohort replicated the association. In a later analysis, most CMV-associated TCR beta chains were found to appear HLA-restricted, with HLA associations seemingly driven largely by CMV exposure. Cytomegalovirus status was reported to be diagnosed by the classifier with high specificity and sensitivity in both the original and validation cohorts. It was suggested by the authors that the approach could potentially be generalized to other disease states and immunological phenotypes. Some IMGT-functional V segments, including TRBV6-2 and TRBV6-3, could not be told apart with the 87-base-pair reads, so those segments were excluded. In a later analysis, HLA-associated TCR beta chains were found to be more clonally expanded and to have lower generation probabilities than equally common non-associated chains. CMV serostatus was the only immune exposure information available for the cohort. An earlier analysis of several hundred of the donors showed that most TCR beta V segments appeared in productive rearrangements either about 87% or about 30% of the time, which broadly matched IMGT annotations. Approximately 18 rarely observed V segments, including chromosome 9 orphons, were excluded from the earlier analysis of approximately 600 of the donors because counts were too low. Because some donors lacked HLA typing at each locus, the association tests relied only on the typed subset. A few of the identified cytomegalovirus-associated TCR beta chains were confirmed in vitro to be specific for cytomegalovirus antigens. While some public TCRs were present in many individuals, most TCR sequences turned up only very rarely across donors. Correlated functional status among segregating V segments might be attributable to linkage disequilibrium, but an unknown experimental factor could not be ruled out. In a later genetic analysis, fewer N-insertions in productive TCRs were reported among donors in an Asian-associated ancestry cluster than the roughly 700-donor mean.

The library was built by means of the immunoSEQ multiplex PCR assay. For the multiplex PCR, a mixture combining 60 forward primers for TCR Vbeta segments and 13 reverse primers for TCR Jbeta segments was used. Amplification of the CDR3 region of rearranged TCR beta genes was performed with a multiplex PCR assay on genomic DNA. On the Illumina HiSeq System, the amplified TCR beta libraries were sequenced as 87-base-pair reads. For the original study's pipeline: A later analysis tallied tens of millions of unique TCR beta chains across the 666 repertoires, and about 10 million of those chains were shared by two or more donors. To remove PCR and sequencing errors, raw reads were error-corrected and collapsed into unique sequences using a nearest-neighbor algorithm that merged closely related sequences. To assign V, D and J gene segments, CDR3 sequences were aligned to IMGT reference sequences. For a sequence to be retained, a match of at least six nucleotides to both a V gene segment and a J gene segment was required. A rearrangement was called productive if the CDR3 had no stop codons and remained in frame with V and J, and every other rearrangement was called non-productive. Following IMGT convention, CDR3 was defined as the stretch from the second conserved V-encoded cysteine to the conserved J-encoded phenylalanine. Sequences without an unambiguous match to a single V gene segment were excluded from the earlier analysis of a few hundred of the donors. An earlier analysis of fewer than 750 of the donors called V segments functional above 56.7% productive rearrangements and segregating when the between-donor standard deviation exceeded 5%. To diagnose cytomegalovirus status from the catalog of TCR beta chain sequences, a statistical classification framework was built. V and J gene assignment, in a later analysis, came from comparing TCR nucleotide sequences with IMGT/GENE-DB human TR gene sequences. In a later analysis, CDR3 sequences and most-parsimonious VDJ recombination scenarios were assigned using the TCRdist pipeline. A later analysis defined each TCR beta chain by its CDR3 amino acid sequence plus V-gene family, and excluded reads lacking a unique V-gene family. To address suspected cross-contamination and a sequencing artifact, a later analysis removed approximately 600 highly shared, low-generation-probability nucleotide sequences. In a later analysis, a clonal expansion index was calculated for each public chain from normalized within-repertoire ranks of inferred template counts. In a later analysis, generation probabilities were computed with a VDJ recombination model fitted to out-of-frame rearrangements, and the resulting probabilities were checked against IGoR. Hypergeometric tests were used in a later analysis to score TCR-TCR, TCR-HLA and TCR-CMV co-occurrence, with a repertoire-size bias correction applied to the TCR pairs. False discovery rates were estimated in a later analysis by permuting HLA or CMV assignments 20 times. In a later analysis, co-occurring TCRs were grouped using DBSCAN, and TCRdist sequence similarity was added for clustering within HLA-allele-positive subsets. For co-occurrence clustering, repertoires with fewer than 30,000 or more than 120,000 public chains were excluded, along with a handful of repertoires with anomalous nucleotide sharing. TCRdb limited this immuneACCESS table to in-frame rearrangements with V and J called. A share of clones is missing; checked studies link under half to unresolved V genes, and the rest is unexplained. V, J and clone size derive from that table, while D and trimming were established from the DNA sequence. The table for this sample lists 95,000 to 120,000 clones; under 70% of them were counted only once. Of the sample, roughly 8.7% falls within the top ten clones.

On this clone: Its antigen specificity is not known. The record has no base qualities; no much larger clone is one base away.

The cysteine opens and the phenylalanine closes a CDR3 of 16 amino acids. Kept here is only the CDR3 DNA, which spans 48 bases and is read in frame from base 1. Looking up the germline V gene yields CDR1 SGHNT and CDR2 YENEEA. The junction shows trimming of 1 base on V and 0 bases on J, and the gene matches do not reach 4 bases of it. The cohort consisted of 666 healthy bone marrow donors. At the time of sampling, every cohort member was nominally healthy, though immune exposures that went unrecorded were likely present. The donor was CMV seropositive and was included in the group of some 290 seropositive cohort members. Every donor gave a peripheral blood sample, and the peripheral blood mononuclear cells from that sample were used for TCR beta sequencing. The Qiagen DNeasy Blood Extraction Kit was used to extract genomic DNA from the blood cell samples.

This clonotype was obtained from a man between 18 and 29 years old in good health and CMV-seropositive. The V and J genes are TRBV11-3 and TRBJ1-1, and 8 junction bases match TRBD1. Sequencing used PBMCs. The sequenced DNA: TGTGCCAGCAGCTTAGCCGGACAGGGATTGAACACTGAAGCTTTCTTT. Protein translation: CASSLAGQGLNTEAFF.